This entry is about one T cell receptor (beta chain). This record belongs to a study of blood T cell repertoires in COVID-19. Study-level information: Researchers got acute and convalescent COVID-19 samples from the United States, Italy and Spain.

TCRdb keeps only in-frame clones here, not all; method: immunoSEQ multiplex PCR. The table lists under 300,000 clones, 88% of them singletons. The specimen sequenced was peripheral blood. The source of this sequence is a woman aged 35 to 49 who had recovered from COVID-19.

Written as DNA, the CDR3 is TGCGCCAGCAGCCAAATTCGCGGGGCCCGGGAAAAACTGTTTTTT. Amino acids: CASSQIRGAREKLFF. V and J are TRBV4-1 and TRBJ1-4; D possibly corresponds to TRBD1 (5 bases). The CDR3 is 15 residues long. Trimming left V 2 bases short and J 8 bases short, with 15 bases between. Per the germline V gene, CDR1 is MGHRA and CDR2 is YSYEKL.